This T cell receptor beta chain came from a study of brain T cells in children with intractable seizures. Broader study findings: HCMV serostatus was not known, and viral specificity came from CDR3 similarity only. Absence of clones before surgery may stem from lower sequencing depth.

A remark on this clone: The antigen is undetermined.

The time point was: blood from clinic visit 5 months post-surgery; TSC patient then seizure free. The sequenced cases were selected for having the highest brain T cell transcript signatures. The J segment lost 7 bases and the V segment lost 0 bases, leaving 7 bases of the junction unmatched. The germline V gene has CDR1 KGHDR and CDR2 SFDVKD. The CDR3 has 16 amino acids. The method was immunoSEQ multiplex PCR; TCRdb's version includes in-frame clones alone and lacks a portion of them. The sample has hundreds of thousands of clones; roughly 92% are singletons. The J gene is TRBJ2-3, the V gene TRBV24-1; 9 nucleotides match TRBD2. The material was peripheral blood, obtained about 5 months after surgery. The clonotype comes from a boy in the first two years of life with tuberous sclerosis and intractable seizures. CDR3 DNA: TGTGCCACCAGTGATTTGGAAGCGGGAGGCGAAAATACGCAGTATTTT. Translation: CATSDLEAGGENTQYF.